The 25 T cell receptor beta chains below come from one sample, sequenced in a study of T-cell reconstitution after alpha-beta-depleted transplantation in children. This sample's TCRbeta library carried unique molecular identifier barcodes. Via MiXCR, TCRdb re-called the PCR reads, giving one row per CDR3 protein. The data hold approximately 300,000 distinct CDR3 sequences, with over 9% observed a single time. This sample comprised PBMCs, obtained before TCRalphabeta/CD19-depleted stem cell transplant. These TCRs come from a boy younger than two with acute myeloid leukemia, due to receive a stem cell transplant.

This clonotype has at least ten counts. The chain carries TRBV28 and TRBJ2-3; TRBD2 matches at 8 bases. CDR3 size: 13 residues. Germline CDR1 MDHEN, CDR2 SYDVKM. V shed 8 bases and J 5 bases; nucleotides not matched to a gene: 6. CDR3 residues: CASVGTRQDTQYF. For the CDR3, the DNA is TGTGCCAGCGTCGGGACTAGACAAGATACGCAGTATTTT.

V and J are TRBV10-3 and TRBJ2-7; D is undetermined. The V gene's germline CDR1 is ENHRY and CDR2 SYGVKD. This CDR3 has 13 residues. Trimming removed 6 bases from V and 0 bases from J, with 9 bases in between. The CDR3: CAIRGPSSYEQYF. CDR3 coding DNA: TGTGCCATCAGAGGCCCCAGCTCCTACGAGCAGTACTTC.

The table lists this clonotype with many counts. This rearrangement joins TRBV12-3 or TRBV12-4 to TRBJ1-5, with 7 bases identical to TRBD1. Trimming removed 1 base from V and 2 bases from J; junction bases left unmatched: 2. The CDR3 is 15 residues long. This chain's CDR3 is CASSLETGGNQPQHF. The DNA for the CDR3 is TGTGCCAGCAGTTTAGAAACAGGGGGCAATCAGCCCCAGCATTTT.

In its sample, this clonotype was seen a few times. CDR3: CASSRFARGSTDTQYF. The CDR3 DNA reads TGTGCCAGCAGTCGATTCGCCAGGGGGTCCACAGATACGCAGTATTTT. The chain combines TRBV7-2 with TRBJ2-3; 7 positions agree with TRBD1. This CDR3 spans 16 amino acids. Per germline, CDR1 SGHTA and CDR2 FQGNSA. Germline trimming cut 6 bases from V and 2 bases from J; bases unmatched to any gene: 11.

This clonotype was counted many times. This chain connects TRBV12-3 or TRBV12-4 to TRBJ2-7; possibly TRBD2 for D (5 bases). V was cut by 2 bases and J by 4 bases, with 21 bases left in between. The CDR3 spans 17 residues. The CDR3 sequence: CASSLQTGMGAFYEQYF. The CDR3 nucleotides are TGTGCCAGCAGTTTACAAACCGGGATGGGCGCGTTTTACGAGCAGTACTTC.

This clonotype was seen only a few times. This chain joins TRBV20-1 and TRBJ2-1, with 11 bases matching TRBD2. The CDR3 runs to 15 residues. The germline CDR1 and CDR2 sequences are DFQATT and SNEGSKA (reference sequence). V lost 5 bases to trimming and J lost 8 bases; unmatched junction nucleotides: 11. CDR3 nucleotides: TGCAGTGCTGGTTTACTAGCGGGAGAGGGGGATGAGCAGTTCTTC. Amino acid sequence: CSAGLLAGEGDEQFF.

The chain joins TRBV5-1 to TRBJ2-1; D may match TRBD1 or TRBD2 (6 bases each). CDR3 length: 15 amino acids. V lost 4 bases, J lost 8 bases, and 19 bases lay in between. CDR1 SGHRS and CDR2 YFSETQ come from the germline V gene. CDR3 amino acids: CASSPRFGGPYEQFF. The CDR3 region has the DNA TGCGCCAGCAGCCCCCGCTTTGGGGGGCCCTATGAGCAGTTCTTC.

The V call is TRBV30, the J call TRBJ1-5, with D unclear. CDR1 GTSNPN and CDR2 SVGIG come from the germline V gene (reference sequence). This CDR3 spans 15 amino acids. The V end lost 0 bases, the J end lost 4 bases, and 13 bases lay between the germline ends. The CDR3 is CAWSVKEVGNQPQHF. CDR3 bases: TGTGCCTGGAGTGTCAAGGAAGTGGGGAATCAGCCCCAGCATTTT.

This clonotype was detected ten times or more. The CDR3 DNA sequence: TGCGCCAGCAGCCCCCTGAGCGAAAGGAGATTCGAAAAACTGTTTTTT. Its protein product is CASSPLSERRFEKLFF. J is TRBJ1-4 and V is TRBV5-1, with D uncertain. The CDR3 has 16 residues. V gave up 4 bases and J gave up 8 bases, with 21 bases separating them. Germline V gene lookup returns CDR1 SGHRS and CDR2 YFSETQ.

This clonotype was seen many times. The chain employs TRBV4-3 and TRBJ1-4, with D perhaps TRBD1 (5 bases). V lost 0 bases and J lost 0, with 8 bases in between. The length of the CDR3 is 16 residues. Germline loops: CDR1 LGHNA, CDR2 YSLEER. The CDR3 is CASSQDRGATNEKLFF. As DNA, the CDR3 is TGCGCCAGCAGCCAAGATAGGGGAGCAACTAATGAAAAACTGTTTTTT.

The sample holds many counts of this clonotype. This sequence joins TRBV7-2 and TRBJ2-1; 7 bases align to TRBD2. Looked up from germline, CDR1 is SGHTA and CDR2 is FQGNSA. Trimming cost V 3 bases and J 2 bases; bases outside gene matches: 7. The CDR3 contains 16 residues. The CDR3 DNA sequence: TGTGCCAGCAGCTTGGCTAGCGGACTTACCTACAATGAGCAGTTCTTC. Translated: CASSLASGLTYNEQFF.

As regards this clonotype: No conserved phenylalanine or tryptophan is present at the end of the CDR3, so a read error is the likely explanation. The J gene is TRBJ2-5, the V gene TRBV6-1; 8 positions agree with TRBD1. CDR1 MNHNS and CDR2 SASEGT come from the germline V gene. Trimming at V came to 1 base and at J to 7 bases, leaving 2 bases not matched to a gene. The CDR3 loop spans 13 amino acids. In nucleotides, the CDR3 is TGTGCCAGCAGTGAAGGGACAGGGTTGACCCAGTACTGC. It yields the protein CASSEGTGLTQYC.

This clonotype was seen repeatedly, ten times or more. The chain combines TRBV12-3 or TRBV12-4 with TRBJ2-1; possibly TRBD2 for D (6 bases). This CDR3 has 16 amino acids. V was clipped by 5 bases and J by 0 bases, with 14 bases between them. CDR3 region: CASSLPGLSSYNEQFF. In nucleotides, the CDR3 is TGTGCCAGCAGTCTGCCGGGACTTAGCTCCTACAATGAGCAGTTCTTC.

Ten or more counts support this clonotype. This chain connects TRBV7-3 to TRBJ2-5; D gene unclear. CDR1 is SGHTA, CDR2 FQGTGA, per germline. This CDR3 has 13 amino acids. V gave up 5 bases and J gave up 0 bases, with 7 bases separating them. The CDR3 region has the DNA TGTGCCAGCAGCCCCTCAGACCAAGAGACCCAGTACTTC. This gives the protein CASSPSDQETQYF.

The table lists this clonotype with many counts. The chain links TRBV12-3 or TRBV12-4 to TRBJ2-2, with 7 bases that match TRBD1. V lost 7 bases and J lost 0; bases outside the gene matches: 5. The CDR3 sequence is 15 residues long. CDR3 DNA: TGTGCCAGCAACAGACAGGGCTCGAACACCGGGGAGCTGTTTTTT. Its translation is CASNRQGSNTGELFF.

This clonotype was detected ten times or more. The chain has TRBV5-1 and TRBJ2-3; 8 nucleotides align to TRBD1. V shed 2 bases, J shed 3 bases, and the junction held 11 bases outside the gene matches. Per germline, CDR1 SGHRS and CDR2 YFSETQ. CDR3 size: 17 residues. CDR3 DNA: TGCGCCAGCAGCTTCCAGCGGTCAGGGGGCCCTACAGATACGCAGTATTTT. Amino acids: CASSFQRSGGPTDTQYF.

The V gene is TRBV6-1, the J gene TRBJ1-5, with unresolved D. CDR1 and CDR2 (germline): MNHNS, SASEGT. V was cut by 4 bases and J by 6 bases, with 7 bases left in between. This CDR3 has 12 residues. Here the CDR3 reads CASSVGLQPQHF. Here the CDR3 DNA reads TGTGCCAGCAGTGTAGGGCTTCAGCCCCAGCATTTT.

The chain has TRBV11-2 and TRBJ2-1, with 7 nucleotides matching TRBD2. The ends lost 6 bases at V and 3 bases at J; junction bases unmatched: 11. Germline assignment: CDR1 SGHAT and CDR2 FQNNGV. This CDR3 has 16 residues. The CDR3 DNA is TGTGCCAGCAGTCGACTAGCAGCCGACTACTACAATGAGCAGTTCTTC. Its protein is CASSRLAADYYNEQFF.

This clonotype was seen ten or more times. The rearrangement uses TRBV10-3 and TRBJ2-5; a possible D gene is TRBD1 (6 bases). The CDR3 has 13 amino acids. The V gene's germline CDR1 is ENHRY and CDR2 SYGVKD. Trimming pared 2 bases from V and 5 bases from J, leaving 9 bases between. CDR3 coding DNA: TGTGCCATCAGTGAGCAGGGGCAGGAGACCCAGTACTTC. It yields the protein CAISEQGQETQYF.

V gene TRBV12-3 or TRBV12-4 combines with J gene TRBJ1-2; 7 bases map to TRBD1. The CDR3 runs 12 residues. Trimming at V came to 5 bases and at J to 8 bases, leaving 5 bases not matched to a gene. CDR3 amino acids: CASSPDREGYTF. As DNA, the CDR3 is TGTGCCAGCAGTCCCGACAGGGAGGGCTACACCTTC.

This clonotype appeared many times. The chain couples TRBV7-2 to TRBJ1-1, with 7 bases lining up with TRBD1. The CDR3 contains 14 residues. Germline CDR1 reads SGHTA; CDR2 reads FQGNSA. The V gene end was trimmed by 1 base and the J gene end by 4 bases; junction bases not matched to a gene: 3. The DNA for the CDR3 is TGTGCCAGCAGCTTAGACAGGGGACGCACTGAAGCTTTCTTT. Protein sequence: CASSLDRGRTEAFF.

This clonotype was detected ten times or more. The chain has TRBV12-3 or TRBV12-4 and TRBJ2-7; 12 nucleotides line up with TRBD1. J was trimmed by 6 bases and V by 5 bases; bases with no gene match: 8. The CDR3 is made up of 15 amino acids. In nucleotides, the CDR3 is TGTGCCAGCAGTCCTCCGGGACAGGGGGCCTTCGAGCAGTACTTC. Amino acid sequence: CASSPPGQGAFEQYF.

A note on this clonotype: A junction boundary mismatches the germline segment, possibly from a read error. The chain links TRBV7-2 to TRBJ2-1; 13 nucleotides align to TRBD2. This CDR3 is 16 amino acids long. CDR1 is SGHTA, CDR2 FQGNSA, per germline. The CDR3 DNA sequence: TGTGCCAGCATCTTAGTACTAGCGGGGGGGCAGAATGAGCAGTTCTTC. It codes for CASILVLAGGQNEQFF.

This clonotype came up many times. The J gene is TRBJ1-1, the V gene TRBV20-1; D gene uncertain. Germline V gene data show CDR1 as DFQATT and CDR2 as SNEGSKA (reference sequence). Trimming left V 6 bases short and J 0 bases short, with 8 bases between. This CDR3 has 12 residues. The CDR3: CSAASMNTEAFF. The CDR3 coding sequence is TGCAGTGCGGCCTCGATGAACACTGAAGCTTTCTTT.

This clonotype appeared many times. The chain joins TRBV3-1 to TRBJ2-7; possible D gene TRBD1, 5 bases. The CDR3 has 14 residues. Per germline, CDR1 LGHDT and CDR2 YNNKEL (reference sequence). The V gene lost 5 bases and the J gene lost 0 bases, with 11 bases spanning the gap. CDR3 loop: CASSMRQNSYEQYF. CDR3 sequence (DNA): TGTGCCAGCAGCATGCGACAGAACTCCTACGAGCAGTACTTC.